This passage covers 6 T cell receptor beta chains from one sample sequenced in a study of T cell changes during pregnancy in multiple sclerosis. The protocol was immunoSEQ multiplex PCR, while the TCRdb copy is restricted to in-frame clones and leaves out a portion. The sample yields about 42,000 clones, about 85% seen once. The sequencing here drew on CD4+ T cells from peripheral blood mononuclear cells, taken before pregnancy. These receptor sequences come from a female donor with multiple sclerosis, enrolled in a pregnancy study.

The gene calls are TRBV7-8 and TRBJ1-2; D is unresolved. V gave up 1 base and J gave up 0 bases, with 15 bases separating them. Germline assignment: CDR1 SGHVS and CDR2 FQNEAQ. This CDR3 has 17 amino acids. The CDR3 region is CASSLGRARIPNYGYTF. CDR3 sequence (DNA): TGTGCCAGCAGCTTAGGGAGGGCCAGAATTCCTAACTATGGCTACACCTTC.

This chain links TRBV27 with TRBJ1-3; D remains ambiguous. The V end was cut by 4 bases, the J end by 4 bases, with 11 bases between. The length of the CDR3 is 14 residues. CDR1 is MNHEY, CDR2 SMNVEV, per germline (reference sequence). CDR3 DNA sequence: TGTGCCAGCAGTTCAGCGGGGTCCGGAAACACCATATATTTT. Translation: CASSSAGSGNTIYF.

V usage is TRBV7-6 and J usage is TRBJ1-3, with 8 bases lining up with TRBD1. Germline CDR1 is SGHVS and CDR2 is FNYEAQ. Unmatched junction bases numbered 6, after V lost 5 bases and J lost 0 bases. The CDR3 length is 16 residues. As DNA, the CDR3 is TGTGCCAGCAGCCAGAGACAGGGGAGCTCTGGAAACACCATATATTTT. Amino acid sequence: CASSQRQGSSGNTIYF.

For the CDR3, the DNA is TGTGCCTGGAGTCTAGTCTTAACTAATGAAAAACTGTTTTTT. This gives the protein CAWSLVLTNEKLFF. The J gene is TRBJ1-4, the V gene TRBV30; unclear D gene. This CDR3 comprises 14 residues. Trimming left V 2 bases short and J 1 base short, with 8 bases between. The germline CDR1 and CDR2 sequences are GTSNPN and SVGIG (reference sequence).

The chain combines TRBV4-1 with TRBJ2-3; D call uncertain. Looked up from germline, CDR1 is MGHRA and CDR2 is YSYEKL. This CDR3 region has 18 residues. V was shortened by 1 base and J by 0 bases, with 17 bases between the two germline ends. The CDR3 region has the DNA TGCGCCAGCAGCCAAGGGTACGGGTCGGCTACTAGCACAGATACGCAGTATTTT. This translates into CASSQGYGSATSTDTQYF.

The chain links TRBV7-8 to TRBJ1-2; possibly TRBD1 for D (5 bases). This CDR3 has 15 amino acids. Germline lookup yields CDR1 SGHVS and CDR2 FQNEAQ. V was trimmed by 3 bases and J by 3 bases, leaving 14 bases between them. The DNA for the CDR3 is TGTGCCAGCAGCTTTTCTGGGGCGAGAGACTATGGCTACACCTTC. It specifies CASSFSGARDYGYTF.